Listed here are 9 T cell receptor beta chains from one sample, sequenced in a study of shared clonotypes between healthy human individuals. Sequenced by immunoSEQ multiplex PCR; TCRdb stores in-frame clones only, minus some. The sample shows 2,500,000 or so clones, roughly 93% of them seen only once. The material sequenced was naive CD4+ T cells from PBMCs. As for subset: CD45RA+ positively selected. All receptors derive from a man aged 18-30 years in good health. Some clones in this sample may be carry-over from other donors' samples.

The chain links TRBV4-1 to TRBJ2-1; 8 bases are shared with TRBD2. After removal of 0 bases from V and 4 bases from J, the junction contained 2 bases not matched to a gene. CDR1 is MGHRA, CDR2 YSYEKL, per germline. The CDR3 loop spans 15 amino acids. The CDR3 sequence: CASSQELAAYNEQFF. The CDR3 bases are TGCGCCAGCAGCCAAGAACTAGCGGCTTACAATGAGCAGTTCTTC.

V and J are TRBV5-4 and TRBJ2-1; unclear D gene. This CDR3 is built from 13 residues. Germline loops: CDR1 SGHNT, CDR2 YYREEE (reference sequence). The ends were cut back, 7 bases at V and 12 bases at J, with 20 bases in the middle. The CDR3 spells CASLDQLSPRQFF. CDR3 sequence (DNA): TGTGCCAGCCTCGACCAACTATCCCCTAGGCAGTTCTTC.

The rearrangement joins TRBV5-6 to TRBJ2-5; the D gene is possibly TRBD2 (8 bases). Near its end, the DNA agrees better with TRBJ2-7, so the J call may be wrong. The germline CDR1 and CDR2 sequences are SGHDT and YYEEEE. CDR3 size: 17 residues. The CDR3 protein is CASKRTGVDGRADEQYF. The CDR3 coding sequence is TGTGCCAGCAAAAGGACAGGCGTGGACGGGAGGGCCGACGAGCAGTACTTC.

This chain uses TRBV19 with TRBJ2-3; 9 nucleotides match TRBD2. CDR1 is LNHDA, CDR2 SQIVND, per germline (reference sequence). J gave up 4 bases and V 4 bases, and 9 bases lay outside the gene matches. The CDR3 spans 16 residues. This CDR3 is CASSNLLGLASDTQYF. CDR3 DNA: TGTGCCAGTAGTAATTTGCTGGGACTAGCATCAGATACGCAGTATTTT.

The rearrangement uses TRBV7-3 and TRBJ2-1; D may be TRBD1 (7 bases). Germline V gene sequence: CDR1 SGHTA, CDR2 FQGTGA. The V end lost 5 bases, the J end lost 2 bases, and 13 bases lay between the germline ends. The CDR3 spans 15 residues. The DNA of the CDR3 is TGTGCCAGCAGCCCAAGGAGGGGGCCCTACAATGAGCAGTTCTTC. Encoded protein: CASSPRRGPYNEQFF.

This chain joins TRBV5-5 and TRBJ2-7, with D uncertain. The V gene's germline CDR1 is SGHKS and CDR2 YYEKEE (reference sequence). V was pared by 4 bases and J by 3 bases, with 17 bases between. The CDR3 extends over 15 amino acids. For the CDR3, the DNA is TGTGCCAGCAGCCACGAATGGGGAAACATCTACGAGCAGTACTTC. It encodes CASSHEWGNIYEQYF.

The J gene is TRBJ2-7, the V gene TRBV7-2; D ambiguous. The CDR3 is 14 residues long. Germline CDR1 reads SGHTA; CDR2 reads FQGNSA. The V gene lost 2 bases and the J gene lost 2 bases, with 10 bases spanning the gap. The CDR3 DNA reads as TGTGCCAGCAGCTTATCTTACGTTACCTACGAGCAGTACTTC. Amino acid sequence: CASSLSYVTYEQYF.

This clone came up once. Within the sample, other DNA sequences also encode this same CDR3. The rearrangement uses TRBV5-1 and TRBJ2-7; no firm D call. The germline CDR1 and CDR2 sequences are SGHRS and YFSETQ. CDR3 length equals 14 residues. The V gene lost 0 bases and the J gene lost 2 bases, with 9 bases spanning the gap. DNA for the CDR3: TGCGCCAGCAGCTTGGGTGGCCGGGCCTACGAGCAGTACTTC. This gives the protein CASSLGGRAYEQYF.

The chain employs TRBV28 and TRBJ1-5; possibly TRBD1 for D (6 bases). Germline V gene data show CDR1 as MDHEN and CDR2 as SYDVKM. This CDR3 spans 14 amino acids. V gave up 3 bases and J gave up 5 bases, with 11 bases separating them. This CDR3 is CASSLGTLDQPQHF. The CDR3, as DNA: TGTGCCAGCAGTTTGGGGACACTAGATCAGCCCCAGCATTTT.